The TCR beta chain described here comes from a study of blood T cell repertoires in COVID-19 (dated by TCRdb to 2020 to 2021). The study in broad terms: Samples covering the acute and convalescent phases of COVID-19 were provided by collaborators in the United States, Italy and Spain. The repertoires were made available in a free public database intended to serve as a resource for research on the immune response to SARS-CoV-2. Subjects who had been exposed to COVID-19, were actively infected with it, or had recovered from it provided the deeply sampled blood TCRbeta repertoires that made up the dataset. A de-identified subject ID, COVID-19 status, age in years and sex were almost always included in the sample metadata. Where HLA class I and class II types were available, the types were taken from metadata supplied by the sample provider, not from assay-based typing. The samples were drawn from two sources: the first 160 participants of the ongoing ImmuneRACE study, and fewer than 1,500 subjects contributed by 6 global collaborators. The material from the prospective study consisted of cDNA or gDNA derived from T cells, B-cell-depleted T cells, or PBMCs.

The collaborating institutions used their own protocols to collect whole blood in K2EDTA tubes. For TCRbeta analysis, collaborator samples were shipped as frozen whole blood, as isolated PBMCs, or as DNA extracted from either sample type. What the work shows at the level of the full study, not this receptor alone: The quantity of clinical and demographic metadata differed by source and by participant and was supplied without curation.

Including the terminal cysteine and phenylalanine, the CDR3 comprises 17 residues. Of all the DNA, just the CDR3 is kept, 51 bases in frame from base 1. From the germline V gene (reference sequence), CDR1 is MNHEY and CDR2 is SMNVEV. For this chain, trimming is 0 bases at the V end and 2 bases at the J end, and the number of junction bases without a gene match is 10. TCRbeta CDR3 regions were amplified from genomic DNA by means of the immunoSEQ Assay, a bias-controlled multiplex PCR. The source study handled its data this way. The number of nucleated cells in each sample was estimated from the amplification of reference gene primers within the assay. To quantify the absolute abundance of each unique TCRbeta CDR3 rearrangement, sequence reads were collapsed and filtered. For each sample, productive Simpson clonality was calculated as the square root of Simpson's diversity index over productive rearrangements. The source is immuneACCESS, and TCRdb retained only in-frame sequences with V and J called. Part of the clones is not carried over; for the studies checked, unresolved V genes explain less than half of this, and the remainder is unexplained. Clonal size and the V and J genes are those of that table, whereas D and trimming came from the DNA. The sample table records 150,000 to 200,000 clones; around nine tenths of these occur just once. The ten largest clones capture roughly 3.4% of the sample.

About this clone: This receptor's antigen is unknown. Base qualities were left out, and no much larger clone turns up one base away.

The sequenced sample was peripheral blood. The chain is encoded by TRBV27 joined to TRBJ2-7, and TRBD1 matches 7 of the central bases. The clonotype was recovered from a man in his 70s with acute or convalescent COVID-19. The CDR3 corresponds to CASSLSRGQASTYEQYF. The nucleotide sequence is given as TGTGCCAGCAGTTTATCCCGAGGACAGGCTTCTACCTACGAGCAGTACTTC.